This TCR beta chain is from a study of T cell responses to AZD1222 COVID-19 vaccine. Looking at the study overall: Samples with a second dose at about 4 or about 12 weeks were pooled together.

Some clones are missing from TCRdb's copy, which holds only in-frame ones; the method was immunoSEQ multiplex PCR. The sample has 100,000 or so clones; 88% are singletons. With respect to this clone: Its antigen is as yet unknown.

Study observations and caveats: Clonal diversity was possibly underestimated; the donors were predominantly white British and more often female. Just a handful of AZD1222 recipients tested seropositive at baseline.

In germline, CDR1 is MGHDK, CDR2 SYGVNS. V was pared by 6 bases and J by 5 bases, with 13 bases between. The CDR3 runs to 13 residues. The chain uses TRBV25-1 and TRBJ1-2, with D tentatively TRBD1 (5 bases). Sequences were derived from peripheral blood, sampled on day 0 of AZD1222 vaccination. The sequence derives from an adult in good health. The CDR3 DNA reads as TGTGCCAGCAGGAGGGCTGGGGGGTATGGCTACACCTTC. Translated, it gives CASRRAGGYGYTF.